The 21 T cell receptor beta chains reported below all come from one sample, sequenced in a study of response to subunit inactivated influenza vaccine. TCRdb reprocessed the RT-PCR reads with MiXCR, giving one entry per CDR3 protein. This table holds over 650,000 distinct CDR3 sequences, approximately 18% found once. This material consisted of PBMCs from blood, taken approximately 5 days after vaccination. Receptor source: a man aged 50 to 60 who received an inactivated influenza vaccine.

CDR3 amino acids: CASAPMGGGYTGELFF. CDR3 in DNA: TGTGCCAGCGCCCCCATGGGCGGGGGGTACACCGGGGAGCTGTTTTTT. The chain recombines TRBV12-3 or TRBV12-4 with TRBJ2-2; 8 bases are shared with TRBD2. The CDR3 extends over 16 amino acids. Losses at the gene ends were 8 bases for V and 3 bases for J; bases not matched to a gene: 11.

This clonotype has a handful of counts. V and J are TRBV5-5 and TRBJ1-6, with 8 bases matching TRBD1. Trimming took 3 bases from V and 13 from J; bases not matched to a gene: 9. Germline CDR1 is SGHKS and CDR2 is YYEKEE (reference sequence). The CDR3 runs to 14 residues. Written as DNA, the CDR3 is TGTGCCAGCAGCTCACCGGGACAGGACCAGCCCCTCCACTTT. Its translation is CASSSPGQDQPLHF.

This clonotype has more than one count but fewer than ten. V gene TRBV11-1 combines with J gene TRBJ1-4; no clear D. Trimming shortened V by 4 bases and J by 3 bases, and 21 bases separated the two germline ends. The CDR3 totals 18 residues. CDR1 is SGHAT, CDR2 FQDESV, per germline (reference sequence). The CDR3 DNA is TGTGCCAGCAGCTCTGGACGGGCAAGGTCGTGGGCTAATGAAAAACTGTTTTTT. It yields the protein CASSSGRARSWANEKLFF.

This clonotype occurred many times. The chain uses TRBV7-2 and TRBJ2-5; D is possibly TRBD1 (6 bases). The CDR3 has 14 residues. Germline lookup yields CDR1 SGHTA and CDR2 FQGNSA. Trimming cost V 5 bases and J 3 bases, with 13 bases left between them. This CDR3 reads CASSTTGYEETQYF. CDR3 DNA: TGTGCCAGCAGCACCACAGGGTACGAAGAGACCCAGTACTTC.

This clonotype was recorded at least ten times. V usage is TRBV29-1 and J usage is TRBJ2-1; D perhaps matches TRBD2 (7 bases). V was trimmed by 5 bases and J by 15 bases, leaving 26 bases between them. From germline, CDR1 is SQVTM and CDR2 ANQGSEA. The length of the CDR3 is 14 residues. In DNA form, the CDR3 reads TGCAGCGTTCAACAAGGGAGGGGGACTCCGATCGGGTTCTTC. This gives the protein CSVQQGRGTPIGFF.

This clonotype was counted only a few times. This rearrangement joins TRBV12-3 or TRBV12-4 to TRBJ1-3; 7 bases agree with TRBD1. Trimming at V came to 5 bases and at J to 2 bases, leaving 6 bases not matched to a gene. This CDR3 is built from 15 residues. The CDR3 sequence is CASSTYRGPGNTIYF. DNA of the CDR3: TGTGCCAGCAGTACCTACAGGGGCCCTGGAAACACCATATATTTT.

This rearrangement joins TRBV20-1 to TRBJ2-1; possibly TRBD1 or TRBD2 for D (5 bases each). Germline V gives CDR1 DFQATT, CDR2 SNEGSKA (reference sequence). The CDR3 contains 18 residues. Trimming removed 1 base at V and 1 base at J, with 20 bases between. For the CDR3, the DNA is TGCAGTGCTAGAGGGTCTTGGGGGATTCTAGGTTCCTACAATGAGCAGTTCTTC. Translated, it gives CSARGSWGILGSYNEQFF.

Many counts were recorded for this clonotype. This chain uses TRBV12-3 or TRBV12-4 with TRBJ1-6; no firm D call. CDR3 length: 14 amino acids. The V gene lost 2 bases and the J gene lost 10 bases, with 12 bases spanning the gap. The CDR3 nucleotides read TGTGCCAGCAGTTTAACGGGGATCGGCTCACCCCTCCACTTT. Translation: CASSLTGIGSPLHF.

This chain connects TRBV12-3 or TRBV12-4 to TRBJ2-1; D perhaps matches TRBD2 (6 bases). The CDR3 length is 17 residues. V lost 5 bases, J lost 0 bases, and 17 bases lay in between. CDR3 nucleotide sequence: TGTGCCAGCAGTCAACCCACCGGGACTGTCTCCTACAATGAGCAGTTCTTC. Translated, it gives CASSQPTGTVSYNEQFF.

The chain links TRBV19 to TRBJ1-5, with D perhaps TRBD1 (6 bases). V lost 3 bases and J lost 6, with 18 bases in between. CDR1 and CDR2 (germline): LNHDA, SQIVND (reference sequence). This CDR3 comprises 16 residues. The CDR3 spells CASSIVAGVGGQPQHF. CDR3 DNA: TGTGCCAGTAGTATCGTCGCAGGGGTCGGAGGTCAGCCCCAGCATTTT.

The rearrangement links TRBV11-2 to TRBJ2-3, with 13 positions matching TRBD2. Germline V gene lookup returns CDR1 SGHAT and CDR2 FQNNGV. After removal of 1 base from V and 4 bases from J, the junction contained 8 bases not matched to a gene. The CDR3 has 18 amino acids. In nucleotides, the CDR3 is TGTGCCAGCAGCTTAGGCAAACTAGCGGGAGGGCCGTCAGATACGCAGTATTTT. Protein sequence: CASSLGKLAGGPSDTQYF.

This clonotype appeared a few times. This chain connects TRBV27 to TRBJ2-1; TRBD1 or TRBD2 may be the D gene (5 bases each). Germline CDR1 and CDR2: MNHEY and SMNVEV (reference sequence). V lost 4 bases, J lost 9 bases, and 16 bases lay in between. The CDR3 has 14 residues. CDR3 coding DNA: TGTGCCAGCAGTTACGGGACCCTTGGCGCTGAGCAGTTCTTC. Its translation: CASSYGTLGAEQFF.

CDR3 DNA sequence: TGTGCCAGCACCCTCGGACAGGGATCCGGGGGCTACACCTTC. Translated: CASTLGQGSGGYTF. The V call is TRBV3-1, the J call TRBJ1-2; 8 bases agree with TRBD1. Germline V gene sequence: CDR1 LGHDT, CDR2 YNNKEL (reference sequence). Trimming took 7 bases from V and 8 from J; bases not matched to a gene: 12. This CDR3 spans 14 amino acids.

V is TRBV20-1 and J is TRBJ2-5; 9 bases map to TRBD2. The CDR3 covers 15 residues. The germline V gene encodes CDR1 DFQATT and CDR2 SNEGSKA (reference sequence). With V trimmed by 0 bases and J by 2 bases, 4 bases remained unmatched. CDR3 DNA sequence: TGCAGTGCTAGAGATCTGCTAGCGGGACAAGAGACCCAGTACTTC. Translating gives CSARDLLAGQETQYF.

This rearrangement joins TRBV28 to TRBJ2-7; possible D gene TRBD2, 6 bases. Looked up from germline, CDR1 is MDHEN and CDR2 is SYDVKM. This CDR3 comprises 16 residues. Trimming took 6 bases from V and 3 from J, leaving 21 bases between them. CDR3 DNA sequence: TGTGCCAGCAGCCTCTCGGGCGGGGTGGGCGACTACGAGCAGTACTTC. It codes for CASSLSGGVGDYEQYF.

This clonotype was observed a handful of times. The chain links TRBV5-1 to TRBJ2-1, with 9 bases identical to TRBD1. V lost 4 bases, J lost 6 bases, and 8 bases stayed unmatched. There are 15 residues in the CDR3. Germline CDR1 is SGHRS and CDR2 is YFSETQ. The CDR3 region is CASSPGTGRINEQFF. As DNA, the CDR3 is TGCGCCAGCAGCCCGGGGACAGGGAGGATCAATGAGCAGTTCTTC.

There are a few counts of this clonotype. This chain joins TRBV7-8 and TRBJ1-2; 8 bases line up with TRBD1. J was trimmed by 5 bases and V by 5 bases; bases with no gene match: 10. Germline V lookup: CDR1 SGHVS, CDR2 FQNEAQ. The CDR3 spans 15 residues. CDR3 sequence (DNA): TGTGCCAGCAGCCTACAGGGGGGGACAGGTTATGGCTACACCTTC. Its translation: CASSLQGGTGYGYTF. The complete variable domain, with remaining parts taken from reference TRBV7-8 and TRBJ1-2, reads GAGVSQSPRYKVAKRGQDVALRCDPISGHVSLFWYQQALGQGPEFLTYFQNEAQLDKSGLPSDRFFAERPEGSVSTLKIQRTQQEDSAVYLCASSLQGGTGYGYTFGSGTRLTVV.

This chain uses TRBV7-3 with TRBJ1-1, with 11 bases that match TRBD1. The CDR3 consists of 15 residues. J lost 3 bases, V lost 2 bases, and 2 bases had no gene match. The germline V gene has CDR1 SGHTA and CDR2 FQGTGA. This CDR3 is CASSLGQGAHTEAFF. Written as DNA, the CDR3 is TGTGCCAGCAGCTTAGGACAGGGGGCCCACACTGAAGCTTTCTTT.

This chain links TRBV6-2 or TRBV6-3 with TRBJ2-7; a possible D gene is TRBD2 (6 bases). CDR1 and CDR2 (germline): MNHEY, SVGEGT. The CDR3 is 11 residues long. V was cut by 8 bases and J by 4 bases, with 9 bases left in between. The CDR3 region has the DNA TGTGCCAGCGGGGACTCATACGAGCAGTACTTC. This encodes CASGDSYEQYF.

The chain uses TRBV20-1 and TRBJ1-3, with TRBD1 as a possible D gene (5 bases). Per the germline V gene, CDR1 is DFQATT and CDR2 is SNEGSKA (reference sequence). Trimming removed 6 bases at V and 2 bases at J, with 17 bases between. This CDR3 region has 15 residues. This CDR3 is CSAPKGPKAGNTIYF. The DNA of the CDR3 is TGCAGTGCCCCAAAGGGACCCAAGGCTGGAAACACCATATATTTT.

V is TRBV28 and J is TRBJ2-7, with 10 bases matching TRBD1. The germline CDR1 and CDR2 sequences are MDHEN and SYDVKM. The CDR3 extends over 15 amino acids. J was trimmed by 3 bases and V by 6 bases; bases with no gene match: 8. This CDR3 reads CASRLGQGGYYEQYF. The CDR3 DNA reads TGTGCCAGCAGATTAGGACAGGGGGGATACTACGAGCAGTACTTC.